The clone carrying this T cell receptor (beta chain) was recorded many times. Its antigen is unidentified. Via MiXCR, TCRdb re-called the RT-PCR reads, giving one row per CDR3 protein. The sample includes around 160,000 distinct CDR3 sequences, under 13% of them seen just once. The CDR3 length is 13 residues. In germline, CDR1 is KGHSH, CDR2 LQKENI. V was clipped by 8 bases and J by 2 bases, with 10 bases between them. The sample originates from a study of response to subunit inactivated influenza vaccine. Study-level points and caveats: New T cells are recruited in small numbers by each seasonal influenza vaccination, according to the authors' suggestion.

The specimen comprised non-naive T cells sorted from PBMCs, sampled around seven weeks after vaccination. The V call is TRBV18, the J call TRBJ1-5; D is uncertain. The clonotype was recovered from a man aged 50 to 60 who received an inactivated influenza vaccine. The chain's CDR3 is CASSPDRNQPQHF. The DNA for the CDR3 is TGTGCCAGCAGCCCAGACCGCAATCAGCCCCAGCATTTT.